The rows below give T cell receptor beta chains drawn from one sample of a study of OX40 agonist ivuxolimab in advanced cancers. Data came from immunoSEQ multiplex PCR; TCRdb stores just in-frame clones and leaves some out. The sample holds more than 50,000 clones; about 90% are singletons and the top ten take about 2%. This material consisted of CD4+ or CD8+ T cells sorted from blood, taken in a trial of the OX40 agonist ivuxolimab. All receptors come from an adult with an advanced solid tumor such as melanoma, head and neck, liver or kidney cancer. The CDR3 runs from the conserved cysteine through the conserved F or W. The order of the fields is V gene, clone size, CDR3 length, D gene, J gene, CDR3 protein, CDR3 DNA. A D gene is named only where the DNA matches it firmly. Rows may omit the clone size; those that give it use once, few, many or a size class.

v_gene: TRBV11-2
abundance: -
len: 15
d_gene: -
j_gene: TRBJ1-6
CDR3aa: CASSLTIPENSPLHF
CDR3nt: TGTGCCAGCAGCTTAACTATACCGGAAAATTCACCCCTCCACTTT

v_gene: TRBV27
abundance: -
len: 16
d_gene: -
j_gene: TRBJ1-1
CDR3aa: CASSTYRDNGHPGAFF
CDR3nt: TGTGCCAGCAGTACGTACCGGGACAATGGTCACCCGGGGGCTTTCTTT

v_gene: TRBV7-2
abundance: -
len: 14
d_gene: -
j_gene: TRBJ2-1
CDR3aa: CASSLARDLNEQFF
CDR3nt: TGTGCCAGCAGCTTAGCCCGGGACCTCAATGAGCAGTTCTTC

v_gene: TRBV18
abundance: -
len: 13
d_gene: -
j_gene: TRBJ2-7
CDR3aa: CASSLLGRYEQYF
CDR3nt: TGTGCCAGCTCACTTCTTGGACGCTACGAGCAGTACTTC

v_gene: TRBV5-1
abundance: -
len: 15
d_gene: TRBD2
j_gene: TRBJ2-1
CDR3aa: CASSLEPSGNNEQFF
CDR3nt: TGCGCCAGCAGCTTGGAACCTAGCGGGAATAATGAGCAGTTCTTC

v_gene: TRBV19
abundance: -
len: 13
d_gene: -
j_gene: TRBJ2-2
CDR3aa: CASHSRNTGELFF
CDR3nt: TGTGCCAGTCACAGCAGGAACACCGGGGAGCTGTTTTTT

v_gene: TRBV10-3
abundance: -
len: 17
d_gene: -
j_gene: TRBJ1-5
CDR3aa: CAISESGTYSGGQPQHF
CDR3nt: TGTGCCATCAGTGAGTCCGGGACATACTCCGGGGGTCAGCCCCAGCATTTT

v_gene: TRBV7-9
abundance: -
len: 19
d_gene: TRBD1
j_gene: TRBJ1-5
CDR3aa: CASSLAPNRGREGNQPQHF
CDR3nt: TGTGCCAGCAGCTTAGCACCGAACAGGGGACGGGAGGGCAATCAGCCCCAGCATTTT

v_gene: TRBV27
abundance: -
len: 14
d_gene: -
j_gene: TRBJ1-5
CDR3aa: CASSFRENNQPQHF
CDR3nt: TGTGCCAGCAGTTTTAGGGAGAACAATCAGCCCCAGCATTTT

v_gene: TRBV11-3
abundance: -
len: 12
d_gene: -
j_gene: TRBJ2-3
CDR3aa: CASSRSSDTQYF
CDR3nt: TGTGCCAGCAGCCGGAGCTCCGATACGCAGTATTTT

v_gene: TRBV4-3
abundance: -
len: 17
d_gene: TRBD1
j_gene: TRBJ2-1
CDR3aa: CASSQDFFRQGANEQFF
CDR3nt: TGCGCCAGCAGCCAAGACTTTTTTCGACAGGGGGCGAATGAGCAGTTCTTC

v_gene: TRBV14
abundance: few
len: 12
d_gene: -
j_gene: TRBJ2-1
CDR3aa: CASSPTTNEQFF
CDR3nt: TGTGCCAGCAGCCCGACTACCAATGAGCAGTTCTTC

v_gene: TRBV10-3
abundance: -
len: 14
d_gene: TRBD1
j_gene: TRBJ2-7
CDR3aa: CAISGQGDTYEQYF
CDR3nt: TGTGCCATCAGTGGACAGGGGGATACCTACGAGCAGTACTTC

v_gene: TRBV2
abundance: -
len: 16
d_gene: TRBD1
j_gene: TRBJ1-1
CDR3aa: CASSKETGTGSSEAFF
CDR3nt: TGTGCCAGCAGTAAAGAAACCGGGACAGGCTCTTCTGAAGCTTTCTTT

v_gene: TRBV6-6
abundance: -
len: 14
d_gene: -
j_gene: TRBJ1-5
CDR3aa: CASSYSAENQPQHF
CDR3nt: TGTGCCAGCAGTTACTCGGCAGAGAATCAGCCCCAGCATTTT

v_gene: TRBV7-2
abundance: -
len: 15
d_gene: -
j_gene: TRBJ1-1
CDR3aa: CASLGNSSPNTEAFF
CDR3nt: TGTGCCAGCCTTGGCAATAGTTCTCCGAACACTGAAGCTTTCTTT

v_gene: TRBV9
abundance: -
len: 14
d_gene: -
j_gene: TRBJ1-2
CDR3aa: CASSVIAEADGYTF
CDR3nt: TGTGCCAGCAGCGTGATAGCAGAGGCGGATGGCTACACCTTC

v_gene: TRBV11-1
abundance: -
len: 18
d_gene: TRBD2
j_gene: TRBJ2-5
CDR3aa: CASSFERRLAADQETQYF
CDR3nt: TGTGCCAGCAGCTTCGAAAGAAGACTAGCGGCCGACCAAGAGACCCAGTACTTC

v_gene: TRBV28
abundance: -
len: 15
d_gene: TRBD1
j_gene: TRBJ2-3
CDR3aa: CASSKQGARGDTQYF
CDR3nt: TGTGCCAGCAGCAAACAGGGGGCGCGAGGAGATACGCAGTATTTT

v_gene: TRBV25-1
abundance: -
len: 15
d_gene: -
j_gene: TRBJ2-2
CDR3aa: CASSVPGLNTGELFF
CDR3nt: TGTGCCAGCAGTGTCCCCGGACTGAACACCGGGGAGCTGTTTTTT

v_gene: TRBV18
abundance: -
len: 14
d_gene: TRBD1
j_gene: TRBJ1-2
CDR3aa: CASSPGTGGYGYTF
CDR3nt: TGTGCCAGCTCACCCGGGACAGGGGGCTATGGCTACACCTTC

v_gene: TRBV6-6
abundance: few
len: 14
d_gene: TRBD1
j_gene: TRBJ2-7
CDR3aa: CASTYEVRGLEQYF
CDR3nt: TGTGCCAGCACCTATGAGGTCAGGGGGCTTGAGCAGTACTTC

v_gene: TRBV7-2
abundance: -
len: 16
d_gene: TRBD2
j_gene: TRBJ2-3
CDR3aa: CASSSLAGLSTDTQYF
CDR3nt: TGTGCCAGCAGCTCTCTAGCGGGACTGAGCACAGATACGCAGTATTTT

v_gene: TRBV7-2
abundance: -
len: 12
d_gene: -
j_gene: TRBJ2-1
CDR3aa: CASSPTYNEQFF
CDR3nt: TGTGCCAGCAGCCCGACCTACAATGAGCAGTTCTTC

v_gene: TRBV7-3
abundance: -
len: 14
d_gene: TRBD1
j_gene: TRBJ2-3
CDR3aa: CASSFQGATDTQYF
CDR3nt: TGTGCCAGCAGCTTTCAGGGGGCCACAGATACGCAGTATTTT

v_gene: TRBV7-2
abundance: -
len: 14
d_gene: -
j_gene: TRBJ2-3
CDR3aa: CASSSTSPVGTQYF
CDR3nt: TGTGCCAGCAGCTCCACTAGCCCTGTGGGTACGCAGTATTTT

v_gene: TRBV6-1
abundance: -
len: 17
d_gene: -
j_gene: TRBJ2-7
CDR3aa: CAISESIGQGISYEQYF
CDR3nt: TGTGCCATCAGTGAGTCAATTGGTCAGGGGATATCCTACGAGCAGTACTTC

v_gene: TRBV11-2
abundance: -
len: 12
d_gene: -
j_gene: TRBJ1-6
CDR3aa: CAATGPNSPLHF
CDR3nt: TGTGCAGCCACAGGGCCTAACTCACCCCTCCACTTT

v_gene: TRBV6-1
abundance: -
len: 17
d_gene: -
j_gene: TRBJ2-6
CDR3aa: CASSERNRMSGANVLTF
CDR3nt: TGTGCCAGCAGTGAAAGGAACCGGATGTCTGGGGCCAACGTCCTGACTTTC

v_gene: TRBV19
abundance: -
len: 14
d_gene: -
j_gene: TRBJ2-7
CDR3aa: CASSPSDLPYEQYF
CDR3nt: TGTGCCAGTAGTCCTTCGGACTTACCCTACGAGCAGTACTTC

v_gene: TRBV5-4
abundance: -
len: 19
d_gene: -
j_gene: TRBJ2-6
CDR3aa: CASSLGDRQGLGGANVLTF
CDR3nt: TGTGCCAGCAGCTTGGGTGATCGTCAGGGGCTCGGTGGGGCCAACGTCCTGACTTTC

v_gene: TRBV6-1
abundance: -
len: 16
d_gene: -
j_gene: TRBJ1-5
CDR3aa: CASSEGAGVINQPQHF
CDR3nt: TGTGCCAGCAGTGAAGGGGCAGGGGTAATCAATCAGCCCCAGCATTTT

v_gene: TRBV2
abundance: -
len: 14
d_gene: -
j_gene: TRBJ1-5
CDR3aa: CASSEGVPSQPQHF
CDR3nt: TGTGCCAGCAGTGAAGGGGTGCCCTCTCAGCCCCAGCATTTT

v_gene: TRBV28
abundance: -
len: 11
d_gene: TRBD1
j_gene: TRBJ2-7
CDR3aa: CATGRGREQYF
CDR3nt: TGTGCCACGGGCAGGGGGCGCGAGCAGTACTTC

v_gene: TRBV7-2
abundance: -
len: 16
d_gene: TRBD1
j_gene: TRBJ1-3
CDR3aa: CASSWDSSRSGNTIYF
CDR3nt: TGTGCCAGCAGCTGGGACAGTTCTCGCTCTGGAAACACCATATATTTT

v_gene: TRBV5-1
abundance: -
len: 16
d_gene: -
j_gene: TRBJ2-1
CDR3aa: CASSLGPSAARNEQFF
CDR3nt: TGCGCCAGCAGCTTGGGACCTTCAGCGGCCCGAAATGAGCAGTTCTTC

v_gene: TRBV5-4
abundance: -
len: 14
d_gene: TRBD1
j_gene: TRBJ2-5
CDR3aa: CASSRDRQQETQYF
CDR3nt: TGTGCCAGCAGCCGGGACAGGCAGCAAGAGACCCAGTACTTC

v_gene: TRBV29-1
abundance: -
len: 15
d_gene: -
j_gene: TRBJ1-5
CDR3aa: CSVDGTPRSNQPQHF
CDR3nt: TGCAGCGTTGACGGGACCCCTCGTAGCAATCAGCCCCAGCATTTT

v_gene: TRBV5-1
abundance: once
len: 15
d_gene: -
j_gene: TRBJ2-2
CDR3aa: CASSKEPRGTGELFF
CDR3nt: TGCGCCAGCAGCAAAGAACCGCGGGGCACCGGGGAGCTGTTTTTT

v_gene: TRBV4-1
abundance: -
len: 17
d_gene: -
j_gene: TRBJ2-1
CDR3aa: CASSQADMGFSYNEQFF
CDR3nt: TGCGCCAGCAGCCAAGCGGACATGGGCTTTTCCTACAATGAGCAGTTCTTC

v_gene: TRBV7-2
abundance: -
len: 15
d_gene: TRBD2
j_gene: TRBJ2-1
CDR3aa: CASSLPGLAGREQFF
CDR3nt: TGTGCCAGCAGCTTACCCGGACTAGCGGGCCGTGAGCAGTTCTTC

v_gene: TRBV27
abundance: -
len: 14
d_gene: TRBD1
j_gene: TRBJ1-4
CDR3aa: CASSRYRGDEKLFF
CDR3nt: TGTGCCAGCAGCCGTTACAGGGGGGACGAAAAACTGTTTTTT

v_gene: TRBV18
abundance: -
len: 18
d_gene: -
j_gene: TRBJ1-1
CDR3aa: CASSPQSGKALSDTEAFF
CDR3nt: TGTGCCAGCTCACCACAATCAGGGAAAGCCTTATCGGACACTGAAGCTTTCTTT

v_gene: TRBV14
abundance: few
len: 16
d_gene: TRBD1
j_gene: TRBJ2-5
CDR3aa: CASSRERQGALETQYF
CDR3nt: TGTGCCAGCAGCCGAGAACGGCAGGGGGCGTTGGAGACCCAGTACTTC

v_gene: TRBV28
abundance: -
len: 12
d_gene: -
j_gene: TRBJ1-1
CDR3aa: CASSLKHTEAFF
CDR3nt: TGTGCCAGCAGCCTAAAGCACACTGAAGCTTTCTTT

v_gene: TRBV5-1
abundance: -
len: 13
d_gene: -
j_gene: TRBJ1-3
CDR3aa: CASSSGPGNTIYF
CDR3nt: TGCGCCAGCAGCTCCGGGCCTGGAAACACCATATATTTT

v_gene: TRBV7-6
abundance: -
len: 15
d_gene: TRBD2
j_gene: TRBJ2-1
CDR3aa: CASSFTGGLSNEQFF
CDR3nt: TGTGCCAGCAGTTTTACGGGGGGGCTCAGCAATGAGCAGTTCTTC

v_gene: TRBV2
abundance: -
len: 16
d_gene: -
j_gene: TRBJ1-1
CDR3aa: CASSKGVERGRTEAFF
CDR3nt: TGTGCCAGCAGTAAGGGGGTTGAAAGGGGAAGGACTGAAGCTTTCTTT

v_gene: TRBV25-1
abundance: -
len: 17
d_gene: TRBD2
j_gene: TRBJ2-5
CDR3aa: CASSEYRLAGGHETQYF
CDR3nt: TGTGCCAGCAGTGAATACCGACTAGCGGGAGGGCACGAGACCCAGTACTTC

v_gene: TRBV27
abundance: -
len: 13
d_gene: -
j_gene: TRBJ2-6
CDR3aa: CASTINGANVLTF
CDR3nt: TGTGCCAGCACCATTAATGGGGCCAACGTCCTGACTTTC

v_gene: TRBV28
abundance: once
len: 16
d_gene: -
j_gene: TRBJ1-5
CDR3aa: CASSSNSLWSNQPQHF
CDR3nt: TGTGCCAGCAGTTCAAATAGTTTATGGAGCAATCAGCCCCAGCATTTT

v_gene: TRBV7-9
abundance: -
len: 15
d_gene: -
j_gene: TRBJ1-2
CDR3aa: CASSLAEGRRAGYTF
CDR3nt: TGTGCCAGCAGCTTAGCGGAGGGCAGACGGGCTGGCTACACCTTC

v_gene: TRBV6-6
abundance: -
len: 14
d_gene: TRBD1
j_gene: TRBJ2-7
CDR3aa: CASRLTTGVYEQYF
CDR3nt: TGTGCCAGCAGGCTTACAACAGGGGTCTACGAGCAGTACTTC

v_gene: TRBV7-6
abundance: -
len: 15
d_gene: TRBD2
j_gene: TRBJ2-1
CDR3aa: CASSSGTSGGGEQFF
CDR3nt: TGTGCCAGCAGCTCCGGGACTAGCGGGGGAGGTGAGCAGTTCTTC